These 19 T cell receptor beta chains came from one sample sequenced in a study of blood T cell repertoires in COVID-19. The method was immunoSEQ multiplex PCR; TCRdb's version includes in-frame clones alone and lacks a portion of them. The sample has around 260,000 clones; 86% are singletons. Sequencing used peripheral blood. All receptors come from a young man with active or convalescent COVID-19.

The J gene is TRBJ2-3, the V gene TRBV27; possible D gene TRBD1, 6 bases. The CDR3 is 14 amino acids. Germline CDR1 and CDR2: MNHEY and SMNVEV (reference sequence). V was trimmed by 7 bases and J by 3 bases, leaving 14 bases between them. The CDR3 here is CASNLDRRTDTQYF. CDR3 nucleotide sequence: TGTGCCAGCAACCTGGACAGACGTACAGATACGCAGTATTTT.

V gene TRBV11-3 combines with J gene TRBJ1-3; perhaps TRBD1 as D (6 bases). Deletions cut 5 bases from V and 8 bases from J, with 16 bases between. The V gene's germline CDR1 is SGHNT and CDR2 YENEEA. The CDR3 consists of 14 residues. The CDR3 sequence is CASSRLGGAHTIYF. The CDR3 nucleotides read TGTGCCAGCAGCCGCCTCGGGGGGGCGCACACCATATATTTT.

The DNA for the CDR3 is TGCAGCGTCCTCGGACAGAACACTGAAGCTTTCTTT. This gives the protein CSVLGQNTEAFF. The chain uses TRBV29-1 and TRBJ1-1; a weak D match, TRBD1 (5 bases). V lost 6 bases, J lost 1 base, and 9 bases lay in between. The length of the CDR3 is 12 residues. Germline loops: CDR1 SQVTM, CDR2 ANQGSEA.

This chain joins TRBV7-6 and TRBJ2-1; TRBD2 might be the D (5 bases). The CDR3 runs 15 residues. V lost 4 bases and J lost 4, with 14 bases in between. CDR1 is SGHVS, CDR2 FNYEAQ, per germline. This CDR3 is CASSSSRGVYNEQFF. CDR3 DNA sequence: TGTGCCAGCAGCTCCTCACGGGGAGTTTACAATGAGCAGTTCTTC.

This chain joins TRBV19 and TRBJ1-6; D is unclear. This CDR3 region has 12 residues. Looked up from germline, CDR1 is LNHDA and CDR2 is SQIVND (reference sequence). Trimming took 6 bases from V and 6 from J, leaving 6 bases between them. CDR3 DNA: TGTGCCAGTAGATACAGTAATTCACCCCTCCACTTT. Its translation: CASRYSNSPLHF.

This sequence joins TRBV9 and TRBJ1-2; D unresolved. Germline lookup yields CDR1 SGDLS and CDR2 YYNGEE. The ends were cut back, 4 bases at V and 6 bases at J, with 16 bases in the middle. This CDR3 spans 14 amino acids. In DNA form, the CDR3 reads TGTGCCAGCAGCCCCATCCTGATAGTCGATGGCTACACCTTC. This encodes CASSPILIVDGYTF.

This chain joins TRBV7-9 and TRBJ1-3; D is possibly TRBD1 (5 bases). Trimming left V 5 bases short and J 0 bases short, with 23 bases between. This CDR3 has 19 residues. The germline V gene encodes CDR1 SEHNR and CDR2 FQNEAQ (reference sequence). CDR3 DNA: TGTGCCAGCAGCCGCCGACAGATGACGGGCCCGAGCTCTGGAAACACCATATATTTT. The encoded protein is CASSRRQMTGPSSGNTIYF.

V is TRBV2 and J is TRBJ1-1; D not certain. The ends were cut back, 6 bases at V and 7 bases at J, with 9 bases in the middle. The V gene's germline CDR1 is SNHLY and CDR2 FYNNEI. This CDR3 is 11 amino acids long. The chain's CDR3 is CASRPESEAFF. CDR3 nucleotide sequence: TGTGCCAGCAGACCCGAGAGTGAAGCTTTCTTT.

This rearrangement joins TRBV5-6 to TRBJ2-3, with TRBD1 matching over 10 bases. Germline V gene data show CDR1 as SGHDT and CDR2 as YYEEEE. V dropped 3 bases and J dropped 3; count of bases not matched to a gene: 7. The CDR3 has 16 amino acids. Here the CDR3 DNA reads TGTGCCAGCAGCTCCCGGGACAGGGGTTGGACAGATACGCAGTATTTT. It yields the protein CASSSRDRGWTDTQYF.

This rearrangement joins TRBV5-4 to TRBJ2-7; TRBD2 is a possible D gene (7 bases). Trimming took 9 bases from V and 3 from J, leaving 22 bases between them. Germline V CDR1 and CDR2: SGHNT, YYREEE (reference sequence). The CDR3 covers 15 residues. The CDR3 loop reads CATQVAAGAIYEQYF. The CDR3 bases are TGTGCCACCCAAGTAGCCGCGGGGGCCATCTACGAGCAGTACTTC.

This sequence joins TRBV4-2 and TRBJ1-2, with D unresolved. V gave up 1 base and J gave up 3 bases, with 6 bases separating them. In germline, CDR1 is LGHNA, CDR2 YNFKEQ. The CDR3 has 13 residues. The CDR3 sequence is CASSQGGYYGYTF. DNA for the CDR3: TGTGCCAGCAGCCAAGGAGGATACTATGGCTACACCTTC.

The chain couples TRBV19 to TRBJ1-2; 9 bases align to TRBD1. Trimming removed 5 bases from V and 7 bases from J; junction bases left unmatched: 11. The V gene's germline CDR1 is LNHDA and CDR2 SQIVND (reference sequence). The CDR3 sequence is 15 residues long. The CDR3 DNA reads TGTGCCAGTAGTCCCGGGACAGGGACAACGACTGGCTACACCTTC. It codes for CASSPGTGTTTGYTF.

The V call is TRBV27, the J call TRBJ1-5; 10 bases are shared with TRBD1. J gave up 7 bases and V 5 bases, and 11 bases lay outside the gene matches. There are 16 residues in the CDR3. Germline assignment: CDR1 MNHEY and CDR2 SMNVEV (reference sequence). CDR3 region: CASSPPGQGFGQPQHF. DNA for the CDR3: TGTGCCAGCAGTCCTCCGGGACAGGGGTTCGGCCAGCCCCAGCATTTT.

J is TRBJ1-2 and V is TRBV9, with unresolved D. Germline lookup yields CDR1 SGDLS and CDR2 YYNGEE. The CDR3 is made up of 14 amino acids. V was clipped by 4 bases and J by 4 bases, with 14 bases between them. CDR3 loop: CASSPEDLSYGYTF. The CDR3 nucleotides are TGTGCCAGCAGCCCGGAGGACCTGAGCTATGGCTACACCTTC.

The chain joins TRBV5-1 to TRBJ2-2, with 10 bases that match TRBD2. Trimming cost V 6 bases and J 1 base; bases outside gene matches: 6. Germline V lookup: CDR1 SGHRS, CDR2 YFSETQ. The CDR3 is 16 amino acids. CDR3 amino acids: CASTRSSGGNTGELFF. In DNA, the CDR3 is TGCGCCAGCACCCGATCTAGCGGGGGGAACACCGGGGAGCTGTTTTTT.

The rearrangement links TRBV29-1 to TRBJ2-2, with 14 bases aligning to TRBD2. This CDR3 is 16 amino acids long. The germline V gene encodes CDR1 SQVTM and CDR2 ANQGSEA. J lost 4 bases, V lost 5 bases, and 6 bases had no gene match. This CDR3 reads CSVKGLAGASTGELFF. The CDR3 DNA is TGCAGCGTTAAGGGACTAGCGGGGGCCAGCACCGGGGAGCTGTTTTTT.

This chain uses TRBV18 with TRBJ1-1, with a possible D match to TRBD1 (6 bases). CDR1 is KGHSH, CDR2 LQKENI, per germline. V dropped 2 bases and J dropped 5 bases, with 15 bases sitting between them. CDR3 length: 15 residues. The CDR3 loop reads CASSPGTGRGTEAFF. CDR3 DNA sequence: TGTGCCAGCTCACCAGGAACAGGGAGGGGAACTGAAGCTTTCTTT. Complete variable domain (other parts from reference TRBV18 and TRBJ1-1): NAGVMQNPRHLVRRRGQEARLRCSPMKGHSHVYWYRQLPEEGLKFMVYLQKENIIDESGMPKERFSAEFPKEGPSILRIQQVVRGDSAAYFCASSPGTGRGTEAFFGQGTRLTVV.

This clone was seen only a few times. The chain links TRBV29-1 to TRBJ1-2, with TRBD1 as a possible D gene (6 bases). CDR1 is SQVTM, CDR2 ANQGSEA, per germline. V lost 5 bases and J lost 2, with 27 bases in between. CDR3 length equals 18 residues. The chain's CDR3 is CSVWTQGEKWIKNYGYTF. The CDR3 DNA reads TGCAGCGTTTGGACACAGGGTGAAAAGTGGATTAAGAACTATGGCTACACCTTC.

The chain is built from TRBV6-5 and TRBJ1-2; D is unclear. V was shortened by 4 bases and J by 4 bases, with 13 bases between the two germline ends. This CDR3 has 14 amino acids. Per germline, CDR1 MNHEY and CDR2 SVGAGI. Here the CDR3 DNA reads TGTGCCAGCAGTTCCTCGGGAGTCGGCTATGGCTACACCTTC. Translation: CASSSSGVGYGYTF.